Listed below are T cell receptor beta chains from one sample, sequenced in a study of T cell responses to AZD1222 COVID-19 vaccine. Repertoires were generated with immunoSEQ multiplex PCR, while TCRdb's copy carries only in-frame clones and drops some. The sample lists some 120,000 clones, over 75% seen once, with about 6% in the top ten. The source was peripheral blood, collected 28 days after the second AZD1222 dose. The receptors come from an adult who received the AZD1222 COVID-19 vaccine. CDR3s leave out the opening cysteine and the closing phenylalanine or tryptophan. Where a row states a size, it is once, few, many or the class of an expanded clone; other rows omit it.

V gene: TRBV6-1; clone size: -; CDR3 protein: ASSEGGLGYEQY
V gene: TRBV29-1; clone size: -; CDR3 protein: SVGGSGGYGYT
V gene: TRBV10-2; clone size: -; CDR3 protein: ASSTGTVYGYT
V gene: TRBV11-3; clone size: few; CDR3 protein: ASSLGAGTPSF
V gene: TRBV4-2; clone size: -; CDR3 protein: ASSQANTIY
V gene: TRBV28; clone size: once; CDR3 protein: ASSPPGGGYT
V gene: TRBV2; clone size: -; CDR3 protein: ASNPDRGHIQY
V gene: TRBV6-2/TRBV6-3; clone size: -; CDR3 protein: ASSYNREPQH
V gene: TRBV3-1/TRBV3-2; clone size: -; CDR3 protein: ASRRLNTGELF
V gene: TRBV6-5; clone size: -; CDR3 protein: ASSYSAGYTNEKLF
V gene: TRBV4-2; clone size: -; CDR3 protein: ASSQAGTFGSGNTIY
V gene: TRBV6-2/TRBV6-3; clone size: few; CDR3 protein: ASINSGTSNTIY